This T cell receptor beta chain stems from a study of T cells in localized non-small cell lung cancer. Whole-study findings and limits: Sequencing, confined to only one tumor region, leaves heterogeneity possible. Within adjacent lung there appeared a median around 57 of the top 100 tumor clones. Exceeding tumor, uninvolved adjacent lung had the highest T cell clonality.

Details on this clone: Its antigen is undetermined.

Produced via immunoSEQ multiplex PCR; TCRdb's table is partial and in-frame only. The sample lists tens of thousands of clones; more than 70% were seen once. CDR1 SGHTA and CDR2 FQGNSA come from the germline V gene. This CDR3 spans 14 amino acids. The V and J ends lost 4 bases and 12 bases, in that order; junction bases with no gene match: 8. This clonotype originated in a female donor over 55 with stage I lung adenocarcinoma. This rearrangement joins TRBV7-2 to TRBJ2-6, with 8 bases identical to TRBD1. The input for sequencing was peripheral blood, taken before any cancer treatment. The CDR3 sequence: CASSSGTGRRVLTF. The CDR3 DNA reads as TGTGCCAGCAGCTCCGGGACAGGAAGGCGCGTCCTGACTTTC.